This T cell receptor (beta chain) was found in a study of blood T cell repertoires in COVID-19. Study-level background: T cells, B-cell-depleted T cells, or PBMCs provided the cDNA or gDNA that served as material.

Libraries were prepared by immunoSEQ multiplex PCR; TCRdb keeps only in-frame clonotypes and omits some of them. The sample yields some 100,000 clones, around 85% seen once. The V end lost 4 bases, the J end lost 7 bases, and 12 bases lay between the germline ends. The CDR3 consists of 13 residues. Germline CDR1 is KGHDR and CDR2 is SFDVKD. The sequence came from a woman in her seventies with active or convalescent COVID-19. The chain couples TRBV24-1 to TRBJ1-2; D is possibly TRBD1 (6 bases). The sequenced sample consisted of peripheral blood. In DNA form, the CDR3 reads TGTGCCACCAGTGAGATCCAGGGGACTGGCTACACCTTC. It codes for CATSEIQGTGYTF.